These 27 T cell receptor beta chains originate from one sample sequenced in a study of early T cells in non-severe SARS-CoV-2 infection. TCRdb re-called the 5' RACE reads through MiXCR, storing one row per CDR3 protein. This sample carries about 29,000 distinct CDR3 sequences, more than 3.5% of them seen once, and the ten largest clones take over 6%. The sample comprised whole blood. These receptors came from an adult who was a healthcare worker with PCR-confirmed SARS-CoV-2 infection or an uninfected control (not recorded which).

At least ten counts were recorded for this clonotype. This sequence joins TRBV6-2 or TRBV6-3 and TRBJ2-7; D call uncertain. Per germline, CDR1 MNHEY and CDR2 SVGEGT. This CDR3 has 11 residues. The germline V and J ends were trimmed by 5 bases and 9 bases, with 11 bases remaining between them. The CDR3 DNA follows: TGTGCCAGCAGTCACCATCTCTGGCAGTACTTC. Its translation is CASSHHLWQYF.

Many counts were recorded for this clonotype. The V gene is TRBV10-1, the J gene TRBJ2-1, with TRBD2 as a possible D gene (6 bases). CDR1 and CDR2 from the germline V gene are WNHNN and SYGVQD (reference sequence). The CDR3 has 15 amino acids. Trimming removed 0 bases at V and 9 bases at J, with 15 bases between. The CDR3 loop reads CASSESGLRRGEQFF. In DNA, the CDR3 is TGCGCCAGCAGTGAGTCGGGTCTACGGCGGGGTGAGCAGTTCTTC.

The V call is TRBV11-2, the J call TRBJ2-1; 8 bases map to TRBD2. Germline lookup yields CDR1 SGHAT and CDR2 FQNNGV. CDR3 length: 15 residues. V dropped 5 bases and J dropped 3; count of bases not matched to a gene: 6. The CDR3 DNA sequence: TGTGCCAGCAGCCGCACCGGGACTAGCTACAATGAGCAGTTCTTC. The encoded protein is CASSRTGTSYNEQFF.

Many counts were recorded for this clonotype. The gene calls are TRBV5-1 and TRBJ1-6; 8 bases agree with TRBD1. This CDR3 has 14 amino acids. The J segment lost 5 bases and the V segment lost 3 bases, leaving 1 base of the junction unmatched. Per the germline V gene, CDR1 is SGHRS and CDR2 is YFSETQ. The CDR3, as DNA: TGCGCCAGCAGCTCGGGACAGGATAATTCACCCCTCCACTTT. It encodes CASSSGQDNSPLHF.

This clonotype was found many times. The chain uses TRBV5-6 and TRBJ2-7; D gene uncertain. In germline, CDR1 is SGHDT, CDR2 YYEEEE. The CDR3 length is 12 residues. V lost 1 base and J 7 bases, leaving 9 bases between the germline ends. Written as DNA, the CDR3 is TGTGCCAGCAGCTTGACGGGTATTGAGCAGTACTTC. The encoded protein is CASSLTGIEQYF.

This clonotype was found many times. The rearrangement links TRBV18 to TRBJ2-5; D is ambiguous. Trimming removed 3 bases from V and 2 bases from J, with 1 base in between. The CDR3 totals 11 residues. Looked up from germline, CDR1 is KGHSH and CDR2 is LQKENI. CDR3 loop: CASSPQETQYF. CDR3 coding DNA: TGTGCCAGCTCACCGCAAGAGACCCAGTACTTC.

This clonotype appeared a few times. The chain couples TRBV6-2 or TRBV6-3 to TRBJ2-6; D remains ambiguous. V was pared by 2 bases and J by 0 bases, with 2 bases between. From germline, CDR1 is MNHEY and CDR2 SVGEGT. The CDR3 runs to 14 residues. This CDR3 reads CASSYGSGANVLTF. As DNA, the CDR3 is TGTGCCAGCAGTTACGGCTCTGGGGCCAACGTCCTGACTTTC.

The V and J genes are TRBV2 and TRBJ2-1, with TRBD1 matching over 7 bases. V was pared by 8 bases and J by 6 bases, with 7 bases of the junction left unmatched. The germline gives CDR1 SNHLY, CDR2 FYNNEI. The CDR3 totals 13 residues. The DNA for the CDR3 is TGTGCCAGCGCCCGGGGACAGATCAATGAGCAGTTCTTC. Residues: CASARGQINEQFF. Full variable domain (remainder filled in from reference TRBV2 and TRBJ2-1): EPEVTQTPSHQVTQMGQEVILRCVPISNHLYFYWYRQILGQKVEFLVSFYNNEISEKSEIFDDQFSVERPDGSNFTLKIRSTKLEDSAMYFCASARGQINEQFFGPGTRLTVL.

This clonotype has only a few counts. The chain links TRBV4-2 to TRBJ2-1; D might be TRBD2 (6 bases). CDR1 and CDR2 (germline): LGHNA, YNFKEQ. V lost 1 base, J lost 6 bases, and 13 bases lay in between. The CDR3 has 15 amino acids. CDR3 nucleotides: TGTGCCAGCAGCCAAGGGGACTTAGTCCCCAATGAGCAGTTCTTC. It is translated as CASSQGDLVPNEQFF.

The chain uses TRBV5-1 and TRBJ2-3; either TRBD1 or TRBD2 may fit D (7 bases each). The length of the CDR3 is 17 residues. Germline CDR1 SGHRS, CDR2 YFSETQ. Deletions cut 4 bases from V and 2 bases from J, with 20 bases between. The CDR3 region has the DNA TGCGCCAGCAGCCAGGGGGTCCTAGCGGAGCCCACAGATACGCAGTATTTT. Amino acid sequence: CASSQGVLAEPTDTQYF.

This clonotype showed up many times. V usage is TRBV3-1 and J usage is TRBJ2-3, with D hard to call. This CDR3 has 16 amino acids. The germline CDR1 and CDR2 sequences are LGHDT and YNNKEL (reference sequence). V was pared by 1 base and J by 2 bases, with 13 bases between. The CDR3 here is CASSQGRLYTTDTQYF. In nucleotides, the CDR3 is TGTGCCAGCAGCCAAGGCCGACTCTACACCACAGATACGCAGTATTTT.

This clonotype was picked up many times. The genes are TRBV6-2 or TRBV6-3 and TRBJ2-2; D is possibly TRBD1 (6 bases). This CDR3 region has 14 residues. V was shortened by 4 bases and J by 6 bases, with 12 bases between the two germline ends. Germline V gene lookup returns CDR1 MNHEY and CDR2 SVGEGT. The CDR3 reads CASSFLQGPGELFF. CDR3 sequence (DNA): TGTGCCAGCAGTTTTCTACAGGGCCCCGGGGAGCTGTTTTTT.

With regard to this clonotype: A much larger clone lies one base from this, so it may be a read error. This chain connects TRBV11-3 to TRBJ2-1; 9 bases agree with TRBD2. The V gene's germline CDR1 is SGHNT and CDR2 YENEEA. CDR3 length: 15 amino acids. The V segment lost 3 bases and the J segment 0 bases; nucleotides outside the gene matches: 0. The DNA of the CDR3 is TGTGCCAGCAGCTTTAGCGGGAGCTCCTACAATGAGCAGTTCTTC. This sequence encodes CASSFSGSSYNEQFF. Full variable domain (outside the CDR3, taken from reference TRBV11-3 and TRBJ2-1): EAGVVQSPRYKIIEKKQPVAFWCNPISGHNTLYWYLQNLGQGPELLIRYENEEAVDDSQLPKDRFSAERLKGVDSTLKIQPAELGDSAVYLCASSFSGSSYNEQFFGPGTRLTVL.

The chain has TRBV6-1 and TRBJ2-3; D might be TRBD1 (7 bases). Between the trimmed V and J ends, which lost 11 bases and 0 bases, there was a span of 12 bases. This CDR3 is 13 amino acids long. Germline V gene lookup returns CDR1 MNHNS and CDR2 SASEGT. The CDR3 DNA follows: TGTGCCGGAGGGGGCCGGAGCACAGATACGCAGTATTTT. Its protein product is CAGGGRSTDTQYF.

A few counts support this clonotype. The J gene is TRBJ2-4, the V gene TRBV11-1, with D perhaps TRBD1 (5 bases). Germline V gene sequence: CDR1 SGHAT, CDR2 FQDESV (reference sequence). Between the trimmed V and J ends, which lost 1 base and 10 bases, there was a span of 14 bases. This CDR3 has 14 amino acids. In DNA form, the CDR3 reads TGTGCCAGCAGCTTAGACGGCAGGGTGAGGATTCAGTACTTC. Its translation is CASSLDGRVRIQYF.

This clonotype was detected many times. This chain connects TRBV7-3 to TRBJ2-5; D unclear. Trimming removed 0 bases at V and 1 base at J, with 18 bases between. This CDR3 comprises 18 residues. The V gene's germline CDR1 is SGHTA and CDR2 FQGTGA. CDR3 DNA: TGTGCCAGCAGCTTAACGAGTAGAAGGAAAATCTGCCAAGAGACCCAGTACTTC. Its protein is CASSLTSRRKICQETQYF.

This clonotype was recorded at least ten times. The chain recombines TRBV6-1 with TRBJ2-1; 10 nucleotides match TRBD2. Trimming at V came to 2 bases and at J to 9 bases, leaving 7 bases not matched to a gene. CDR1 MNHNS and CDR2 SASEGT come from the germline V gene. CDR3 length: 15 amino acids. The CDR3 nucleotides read TGTGCCAGCAGTGAAATGGTAGCGGGGGGCCGTGAGCAGTTCTTC. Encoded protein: CASSEMVAGGREQFF.

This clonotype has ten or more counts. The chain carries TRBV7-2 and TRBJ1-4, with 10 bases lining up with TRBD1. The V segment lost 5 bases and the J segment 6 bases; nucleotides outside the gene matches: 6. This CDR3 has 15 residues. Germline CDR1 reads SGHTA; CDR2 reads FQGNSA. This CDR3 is CASSARDRGDEKLFF. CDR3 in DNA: TGTGCCAGCAGCGCAAGGGACAGGGGCGATGAAAAACTGTTTTTT.

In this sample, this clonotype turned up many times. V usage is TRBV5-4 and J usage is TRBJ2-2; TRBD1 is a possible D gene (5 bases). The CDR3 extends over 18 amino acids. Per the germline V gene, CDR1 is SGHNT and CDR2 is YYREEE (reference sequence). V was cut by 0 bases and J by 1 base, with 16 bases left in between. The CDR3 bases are TGTGCCAGCAGCTTGGGCAGGCTTACAGGAGTGAACACCGGGGAGCTGTTTTTT. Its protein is CASSLGRLTGVNTGELFF.

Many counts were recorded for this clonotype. The CDR3 region has the DNA TGCGCCAGCAGCCAAGATCTTGACCAGCCCCAGCATTTT. Amino acid sequence: CASSQDLDQPQHF. The rearrangement uses TRBV4-1 and TRBJ1-5, with D unclear. V lost 0 bases, J lost 7 bases, and 7 bases lay in between. CDR3 length: 13 residues. Germline-derived CDR1 and CDR2 are MGHRA and YSYEKL.

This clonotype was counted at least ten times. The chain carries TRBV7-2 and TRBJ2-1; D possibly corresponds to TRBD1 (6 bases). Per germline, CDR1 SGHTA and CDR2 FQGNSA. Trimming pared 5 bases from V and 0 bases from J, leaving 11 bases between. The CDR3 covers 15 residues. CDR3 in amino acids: CASSPDRNSYNEQFF. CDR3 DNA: TGTGCCAGCAGCCCAGACAGGAACTCCTACAATGAGCAGTTCTTC.

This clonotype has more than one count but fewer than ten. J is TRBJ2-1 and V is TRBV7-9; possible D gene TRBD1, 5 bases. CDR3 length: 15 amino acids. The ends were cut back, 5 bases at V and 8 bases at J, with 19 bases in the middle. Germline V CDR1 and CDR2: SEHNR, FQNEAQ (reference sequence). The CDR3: CASSTFRGAGYEQFF. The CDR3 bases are TGTGCCAGCAGCACTTTTAGGGGCGCCGGATATGAGCAGTTCTTC. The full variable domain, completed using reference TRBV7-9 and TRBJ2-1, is DTGVSQNPRHKITKRGQNVTFRCDPISEHNRLYWYRQTLGQGPEFLTYFQNEAQLEKSRLLSDRFSAERPKGSFSTLEIQRTEQGDSAMYLCASSTFRGAGYEQFFGPGTRLTVL.

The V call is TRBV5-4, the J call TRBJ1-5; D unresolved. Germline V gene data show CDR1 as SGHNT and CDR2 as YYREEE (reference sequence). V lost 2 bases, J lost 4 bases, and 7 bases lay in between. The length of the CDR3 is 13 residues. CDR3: CASSFGPNQPQHF. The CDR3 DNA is TGTGCCAGCAGCTTCGGGCCTAATCAGCCCCAGCATTTT. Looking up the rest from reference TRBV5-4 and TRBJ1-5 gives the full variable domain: ETGVTQSPTHLIKTRGQQVTLRCSSQSGHNTVSWYQQALGQGPQFIFQYYREEENGRGNFPPRFSGLQFPNYSSELNVNALELDDSALYLCASSFGPNQPQHFGDGTRLSIL.

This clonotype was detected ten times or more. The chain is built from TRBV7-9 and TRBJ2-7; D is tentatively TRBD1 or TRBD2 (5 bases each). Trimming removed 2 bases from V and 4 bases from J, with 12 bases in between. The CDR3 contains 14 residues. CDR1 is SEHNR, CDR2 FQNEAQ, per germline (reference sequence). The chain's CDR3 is CASSLSAGRYEQYF. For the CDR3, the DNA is TGTGCCAGCAGCTTATCGGCAGGGAGATACGAGCAGTACTTC.

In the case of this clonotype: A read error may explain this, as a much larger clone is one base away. The DNA of the CDR3 is TGTGCCTGGAGGGACAAGGAGACTAATGGGGTCTATGGCTACACCTTC. Residues: CAWRDKETNGVYGYTF. J is TRBJ1-2 and V is TRBV30; TRBD1 is a possible D gene (5 bases). The CDR3 is 16 amino acids. V was pared by 3 bases and J by 4 bases, with 21 bases between. From germline, CDR1 is GTSNPN and CDR2 SVGIG (reference sequence). The full variable domain, completed using reference TRBV30 and TRBJ1-2, is SQTIHQWPATLVQPVGSPLSLECTVEGTSNPNLYWYRQAAGRGLQLLFYSVGIGQISSEVPQNLSASRPQDRQFILSSKKLLLSDSGFYLCAWRDKETNGVYGYTFGSGTRLTVV.

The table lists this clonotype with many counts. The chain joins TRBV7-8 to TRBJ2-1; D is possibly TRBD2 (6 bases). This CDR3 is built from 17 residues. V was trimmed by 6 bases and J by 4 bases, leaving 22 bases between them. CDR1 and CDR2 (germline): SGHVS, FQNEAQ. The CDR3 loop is CASSRSPGTHSYNEQFF. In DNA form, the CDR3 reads TGTGCCAGCAGTCGCTCGCCCGGGACTCATTCTTACAATGAGCAGTTCTTC. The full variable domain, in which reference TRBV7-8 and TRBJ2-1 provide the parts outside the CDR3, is GAGVSQSPRYKVAKRGQDVALRCDPISGHVSLFWYQQALGQGPEFLTYFQNEAQLDKSGLPSDRFFAERPEGSVSTLKIQRTQQEDSAVYLCASSRSPGTHSYNEQFFGPGTRLTVL.

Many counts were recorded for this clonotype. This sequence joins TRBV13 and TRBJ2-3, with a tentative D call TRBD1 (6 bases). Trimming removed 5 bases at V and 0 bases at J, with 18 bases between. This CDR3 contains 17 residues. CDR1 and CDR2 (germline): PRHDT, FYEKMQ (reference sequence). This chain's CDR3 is CASSGFPGDSSTDTQYF. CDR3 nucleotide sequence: TGTGCCAGCAGCGGTTTTCCAGGGGATTCTAGCACAGATACGCAGTATTTT.